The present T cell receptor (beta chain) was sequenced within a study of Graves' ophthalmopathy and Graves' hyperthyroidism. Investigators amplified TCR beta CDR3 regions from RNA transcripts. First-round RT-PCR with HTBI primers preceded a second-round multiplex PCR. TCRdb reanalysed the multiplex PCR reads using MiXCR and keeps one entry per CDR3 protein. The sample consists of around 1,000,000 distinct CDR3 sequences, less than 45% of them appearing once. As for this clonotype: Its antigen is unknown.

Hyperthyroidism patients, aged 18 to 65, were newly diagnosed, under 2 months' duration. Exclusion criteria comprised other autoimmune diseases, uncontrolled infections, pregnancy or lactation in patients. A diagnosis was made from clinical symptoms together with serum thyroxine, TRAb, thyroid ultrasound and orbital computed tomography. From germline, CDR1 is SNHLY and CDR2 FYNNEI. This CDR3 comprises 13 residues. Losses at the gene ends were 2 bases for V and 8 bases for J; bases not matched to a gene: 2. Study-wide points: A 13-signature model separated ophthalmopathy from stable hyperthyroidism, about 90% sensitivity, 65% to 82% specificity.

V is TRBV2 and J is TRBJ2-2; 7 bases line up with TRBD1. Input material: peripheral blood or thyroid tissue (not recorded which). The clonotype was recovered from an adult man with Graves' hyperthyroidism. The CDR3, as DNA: TGTGCCAGCAGTGAAATGGGACAGGGGGAGCTGTTTTTT. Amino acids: CASSEMGQGELFF. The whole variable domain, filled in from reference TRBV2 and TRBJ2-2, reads EPEVTQTPSHQVTQMGQEVILRCVPISNHLYFYWYRQILGQKVEFLVSFYNNEISEKSEIFDDQFSVERPDGSNFTLKIRSTKLEDSAMYFCASSEMGQGELFFGEGSRLTVL.